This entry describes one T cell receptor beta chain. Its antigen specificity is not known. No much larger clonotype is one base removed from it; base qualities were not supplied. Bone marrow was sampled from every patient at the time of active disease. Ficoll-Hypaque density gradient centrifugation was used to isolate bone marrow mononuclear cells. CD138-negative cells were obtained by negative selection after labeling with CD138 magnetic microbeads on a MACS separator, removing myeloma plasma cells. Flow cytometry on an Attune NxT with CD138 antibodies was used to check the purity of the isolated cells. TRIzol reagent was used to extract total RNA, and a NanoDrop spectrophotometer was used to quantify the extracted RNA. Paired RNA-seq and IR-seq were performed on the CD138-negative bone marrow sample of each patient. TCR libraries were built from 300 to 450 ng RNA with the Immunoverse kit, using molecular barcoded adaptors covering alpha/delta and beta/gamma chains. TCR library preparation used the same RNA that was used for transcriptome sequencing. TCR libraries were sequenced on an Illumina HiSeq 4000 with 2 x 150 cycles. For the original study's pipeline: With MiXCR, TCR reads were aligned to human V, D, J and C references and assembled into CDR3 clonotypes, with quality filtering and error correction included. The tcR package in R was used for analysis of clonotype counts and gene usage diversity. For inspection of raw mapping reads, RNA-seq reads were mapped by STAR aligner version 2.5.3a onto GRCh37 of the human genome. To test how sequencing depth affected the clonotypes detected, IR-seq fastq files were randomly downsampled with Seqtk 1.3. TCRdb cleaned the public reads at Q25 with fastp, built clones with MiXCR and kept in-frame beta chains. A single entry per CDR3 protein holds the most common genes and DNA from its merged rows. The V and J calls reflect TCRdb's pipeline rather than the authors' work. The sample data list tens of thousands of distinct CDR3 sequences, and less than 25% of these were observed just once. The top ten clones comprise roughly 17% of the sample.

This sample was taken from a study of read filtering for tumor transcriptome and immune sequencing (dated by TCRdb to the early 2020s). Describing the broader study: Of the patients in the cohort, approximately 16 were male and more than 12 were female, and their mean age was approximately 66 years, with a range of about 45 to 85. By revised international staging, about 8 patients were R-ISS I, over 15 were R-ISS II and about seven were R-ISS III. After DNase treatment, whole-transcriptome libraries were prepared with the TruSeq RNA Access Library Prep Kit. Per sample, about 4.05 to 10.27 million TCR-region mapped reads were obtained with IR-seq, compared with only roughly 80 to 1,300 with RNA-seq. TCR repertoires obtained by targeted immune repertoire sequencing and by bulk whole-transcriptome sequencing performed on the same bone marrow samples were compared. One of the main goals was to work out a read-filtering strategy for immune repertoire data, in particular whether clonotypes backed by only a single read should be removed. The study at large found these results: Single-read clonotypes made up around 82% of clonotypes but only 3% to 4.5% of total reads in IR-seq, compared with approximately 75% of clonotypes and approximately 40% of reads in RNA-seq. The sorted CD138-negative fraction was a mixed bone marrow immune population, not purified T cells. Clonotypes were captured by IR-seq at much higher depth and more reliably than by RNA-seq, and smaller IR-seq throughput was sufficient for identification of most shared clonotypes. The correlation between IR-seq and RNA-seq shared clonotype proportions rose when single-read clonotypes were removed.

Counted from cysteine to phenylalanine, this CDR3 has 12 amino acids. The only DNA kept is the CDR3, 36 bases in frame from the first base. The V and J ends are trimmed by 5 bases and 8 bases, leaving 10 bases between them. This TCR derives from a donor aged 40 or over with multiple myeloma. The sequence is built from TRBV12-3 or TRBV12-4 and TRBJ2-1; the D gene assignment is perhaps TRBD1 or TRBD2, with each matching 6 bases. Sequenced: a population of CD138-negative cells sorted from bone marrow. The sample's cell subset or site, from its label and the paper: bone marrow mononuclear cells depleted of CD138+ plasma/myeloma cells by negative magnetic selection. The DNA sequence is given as TGTGCCAGCAGTCTTAGGGGGGATGAGCAGTTCTTC. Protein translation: CASSLRGDEQFF.